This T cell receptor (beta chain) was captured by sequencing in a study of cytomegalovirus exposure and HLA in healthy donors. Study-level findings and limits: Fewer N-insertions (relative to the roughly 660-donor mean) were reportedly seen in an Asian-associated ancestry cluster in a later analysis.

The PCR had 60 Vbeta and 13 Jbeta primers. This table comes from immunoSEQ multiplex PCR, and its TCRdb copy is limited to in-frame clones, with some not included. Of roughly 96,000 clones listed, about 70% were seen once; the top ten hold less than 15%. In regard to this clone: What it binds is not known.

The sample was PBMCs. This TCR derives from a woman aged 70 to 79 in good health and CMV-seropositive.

In nucleotides, the CDR3 is TGCGCCAGCAGCTTGGGGCTAGTTGAAAACACCATATATTTT. Translated, it gives CASSLGLVENTIYF. The chain recombines TRBV5-1 with TRBJ1-3; D unclear. The CDR3 is made up of 14 amino acids. CDR1 is SGHRS and CDR2 is YFSETQ in the germline V gene. The V and J ends lost 0 bases and 6 bases respectively, with 10 bases between them. The whole variable domain, remainder taken from reference TRBV5-1 and TRBJ1-3, is KAGVTQTPRYLIKTRGQQVTLSCSPISGHRSVSWYQQTPGQGLQFLFEYFSETQRNKGNFPGRFSGRQFSNSRSEMNVSTLELGDSALYLCASSLGLVENTIYFGEGSWLTVV.